Presented here are 14 T cell receptor beta chains from one specimen sequenced in a study of T-cell reconstitution after alpha-beta-depleted transplantation in children. Unique molecular identifiers were built into the TCRbeta library. TCRdb recomputed calls from the PCR reads with MiXCR, one row per CDR3 protein. Here the sample spans a few hundred thousand distinct CDR3 sequences, approximately 7% being singletons. The sequenced sample was PBMCs, obtained before TCRalphabeta/CD19-depleted stem cell transplant. Source of these receptors: a boy between 2 and 15 years old with acute lymphoblastic leukemia, due to receive a stem cell transplant.

This clonotype was seen once. The chain carries TRBV4-2 and TRBJ2-1, with TRBD1 as a possible D gene (5 bases). CDR3 length equals 15 residues. V lost 4 bases and J lost 5, with 15 bases in between. Germline V gene sequence: CDR1 LGHNA, CDR2 YNFKEQ. CDR3 residues: CASSPQGISHNEQFF. CDR3 nucleotide sequence: TGTGCCAGCAGCCCGCAGGGTATTAGCCACAATGAGCAGTTCTTC.

The chain uses TRBV12-3 or TRBV12-4 and TRBJ2-1; 14 bases map to TRBD2. The junction had 14 bases not matched to a gene; V was cut back by 3 bases and J by 1 base. This CDR3 is 21 amino acids long. The CDR3 nucleotides read TGTGCCAGCAGTTTTTCAGGCCGGGGACTAGCGGGAGTTAGATCCTACAATGAGCAGTTCTTC. Translating gives CASSFSGRGLAGVRSYNEQFF.

This clonotype was counted ten times or more. The chain has TRBV11-3 and TRBJ2-1; the match to TRBD1 covers 10 bases. The junction had 6 bases not matched to a gene; V was cut back by 1 base and J by 6 bases. Germline V gene data show CDR1 as SGHNT and CDR2 as YENEEA. The CDR3 is made up of 16 amino acids. The CDR3 nucleotides are TGTGCCAGCAGCTTAGGCGGGACAGGGGTTTTCAATGAGCAGTTCTTC. Translating gives CASSLGGTGVFNEQFF.

This clonotype was recorded many times. V usage is TRBV29-1 and J usage is TRBJ1-3, with TRBD1 matching 8 bases. J gave up 1 base and V 4 bases, and 0 bases lay outside the gene matches. The CDR3 length is 13 residues. Per the germline V gene, CDR1 is SQVTM and CDR2 is ANQGSEA. The CDR3 region is CSVGQGSGNTIYF. The CDR3 DNA is TGCAGCGTTGGACAGGGGTCTGGAAACACCATATATTTT.

The table lists this clonotype with many counts. V gene TRBV12-3 or TRBV12-4 combines with J gene TRBJ2-1; D gene unclear. The CDR3 has 15 residues. The germline V and J ends were trimmed by 2 bases and 0 bases, with 8 bases remaining between them. Written as DNA, the CDR3 is TGTGCCAGCAGTTTACGGTCCTTCTCCTACAATGAGCAGTTCTTC. This gives the protein CASSLRSFSYNEQFF.

This clonotype was seen at least ten times. The chain employs TRBV28 and TRBJ2-3; a weak D match, TRBD1 (5 bases). Trimming stripped 4 bases from V and 0 bases from J, with 20 bases between. This CDR3 contains 18 residues. Germline V gene sequence: CDR1 MDHEN, CDR2 SYDVKM. This CDR3 is CASSSLRQTQLSTDTQYF. DNA for the CDR3: TGTGCCAGCAGTTCCCTAAGACAGACCCAACTCAGCACAGATACGCAGTATTTT.

This clonotype was counted between two and nine times. The chain recombines TRBV6-2 or TRBV6-3 with TRBJ2-5; D is possibly TRBD2 (6 bases). The CDR3 length is 13 residues. Trimming took off 6 bases at V and 7 bases at J, with 15 bases between the two ends. Germline CDR1 is MNHEY and CDR2 is SVGEGT. DNA for the CDR3: TGTGCCAGCAGCCTCGCGACCGGGGGGACCCAGTACTTC. It translates to CASSLATGGTQYF.

The table lists this clonotype with many counts. The chain employs TRBV12-5 and TRBJ2-1; 9 positions match TRBD1. The germline V gene has CDR1 LGHNT and CDR2 FRNRAP. After removal of 0 bases from V and 16 bases from J, the junction contained 10 bases not matched to a gene. The CDR3 loop spans 14 amino acids. The CDR3 here is CASGLVLDGTGLFF. The CDR3 bases are TGTGCTAGTGGTTTGGTACTCGACGGGACAGGGCTTTTCTTC.

This clonotype was recorded at least ten times. The rearrangement joins TRBV11-2 to TRBJ1-1; no definite D call. This CDR3 spans 15 amino acids. The germline V gene has CDR1 SGHAT and CDR2 FQNNGV. V gave up 5 bases and J gave up 3 bases, with 16 bases separating them. This CDR3 reads CASSLDLRRYTEAFF. CDR3 nucleotides: TGTGCCAGCAGCCTCGACCTGAGGAGGTACACTGAAGCTTTCTTT.

The chain links TRBV3-1 to TRBJ2-3; 7 bases align to TRBD2. The CDR3 extends over 16 amino acids. Germline trimming cut 0 bases from V and 2 bases from J; bases unmatched to any gene: 5. In germline, CDR1 is LGHDT, CDR2 YNNKEL (reference sequence). The CDR3 loop reads CASSQDAGAPTDTQYF. CDR3 coding DNA: TGTGCCAGCAGCCAAGACGCGGGAGCACCCACAGATACGCAGTATTTT.

The genes are TRBV28 and TRBJ1-2; D gene unclear. The CDR3 runs to 16 residues. Germline V lookup: CDR1 MDHEN, CDR2 SYDVKM. The ends were cut back, 7 bases at V and 4 bases at J, with 22 bases in the middle. In DNA form, the CDR3 reads TGTGCCAGCACCCTAGGGTCTAGGTTTCGTGGCTATGGCTACACCTTC. This sequence encodes CASTLGSRFRGYGYTF.

The chain couples TRBV7-9 to TRBJ1-5; the match to TRBD1 covers 7 bases. CDR1 SEHNR and CDR2 FQNEAQ come from the germline V gene (reference sequence). V lost 5 bases, J lost 6 bases, and 10 bases stayed unmatched. CDR3 size: 15 residues. The CDR3 DNA reads TGTGCCAGCAGCGCAACCGGGACAGAAGGTCAGCCCCAGCATTTT. Protein: CASSATGTEGQPQHF.

This clonotype was picked up a small number of times. The chain recombines TRBV27 with TRBJ2-3; 9 bases are shared with TRBD2. CDR1 is MNHEY and CDR2 is SMNVEV in the germline V gene (reference sequence). Trimming at V came to 8 bases and at J to 6 bases, leaving 12 bases not matched to a gene. The CDR3 runs 15 residues. The CDR3 region has the DNA TGTGCCAGCTGGGGGGCTAGCGGGGCCGGGGATACGCAGTATTTT. Protein sequence: CASWGASGAGDTQYF.

A word on this clonotype: A much larger clone lies one base from this, so it may be a read error. The rearrangement links TRBV4-2 to TRBJ2-7; TRBD2 matches 8 bases. Germline-derived CDR1 and CDR2 are LGHNA and YNFKEQ. V trimming: 4 bases; J trimming: 3 bases; junction bases outside the gene matches: 8. The CDR3 contains 15 residues. This chain's CDR3 is CASSPGGAQIYEQYF. The CDR3 coding sequence is TGTGCCAGCAGCCCGGGGGGGGCGCAGATCTACGAGCAGTACTTC.